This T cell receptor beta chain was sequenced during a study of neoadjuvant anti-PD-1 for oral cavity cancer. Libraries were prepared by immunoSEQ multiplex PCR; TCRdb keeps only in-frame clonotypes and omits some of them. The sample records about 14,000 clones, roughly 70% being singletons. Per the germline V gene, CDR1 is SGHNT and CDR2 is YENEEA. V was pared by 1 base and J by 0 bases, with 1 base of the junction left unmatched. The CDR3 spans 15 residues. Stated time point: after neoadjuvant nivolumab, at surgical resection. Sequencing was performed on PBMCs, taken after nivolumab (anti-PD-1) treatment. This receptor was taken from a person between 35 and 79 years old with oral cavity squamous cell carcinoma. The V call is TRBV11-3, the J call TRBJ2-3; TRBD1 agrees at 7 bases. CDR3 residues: CASSLGQGSTDTQYF. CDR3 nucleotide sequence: TGTGCCAGCAGCTTAGGACAGGGAAGCACAGATACGCAGTATTTT.